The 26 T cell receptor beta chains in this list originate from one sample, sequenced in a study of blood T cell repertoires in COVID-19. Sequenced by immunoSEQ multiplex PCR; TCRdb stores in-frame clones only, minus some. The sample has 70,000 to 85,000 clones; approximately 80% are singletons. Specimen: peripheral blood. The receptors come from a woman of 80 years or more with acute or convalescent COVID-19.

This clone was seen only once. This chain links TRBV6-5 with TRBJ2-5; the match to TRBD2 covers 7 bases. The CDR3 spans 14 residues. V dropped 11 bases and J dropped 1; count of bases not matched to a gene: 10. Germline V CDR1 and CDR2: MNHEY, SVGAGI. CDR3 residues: CASSSGRIQETQYF. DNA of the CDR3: TGTGCCTCCTCTAGCGGACGGATCCAAGAGACCCAGTACTTC.

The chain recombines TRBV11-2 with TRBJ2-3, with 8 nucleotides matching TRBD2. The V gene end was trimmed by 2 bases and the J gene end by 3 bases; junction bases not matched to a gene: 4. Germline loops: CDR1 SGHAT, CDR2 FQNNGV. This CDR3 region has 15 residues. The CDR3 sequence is CASSLNQRGTDTQYF. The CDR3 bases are TGTGCCAGCAGCTTAAATCAGCGGGGGACAGATACGCAGTATTTT.

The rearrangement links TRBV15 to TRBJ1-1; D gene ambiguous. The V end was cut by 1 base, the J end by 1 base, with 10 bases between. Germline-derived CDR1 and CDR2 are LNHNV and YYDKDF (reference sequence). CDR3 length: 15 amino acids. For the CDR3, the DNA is TGTGCCACCAGCAGAGTTCCGGGAGGGAACACTGAAGCTTTCTTT. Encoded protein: CATSRVPGGNTEAFF.

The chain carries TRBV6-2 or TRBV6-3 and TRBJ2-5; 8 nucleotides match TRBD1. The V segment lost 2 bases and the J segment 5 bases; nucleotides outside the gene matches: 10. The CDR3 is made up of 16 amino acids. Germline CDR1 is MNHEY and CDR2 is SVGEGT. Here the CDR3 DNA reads TGTGCCAGCAGTTACCCGACAGGGGTGGCTAAGGAGACCCAGTACTTC. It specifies CASSYPTGVAKETQYF.

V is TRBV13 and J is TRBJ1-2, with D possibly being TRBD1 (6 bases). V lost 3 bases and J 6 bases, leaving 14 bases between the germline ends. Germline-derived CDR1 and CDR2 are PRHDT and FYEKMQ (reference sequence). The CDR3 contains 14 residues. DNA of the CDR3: TGTGCCAGCAGCTTCGACAGGTCCCTCAATGGCTACACCTTC. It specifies CASSFDRSLNGYTF.

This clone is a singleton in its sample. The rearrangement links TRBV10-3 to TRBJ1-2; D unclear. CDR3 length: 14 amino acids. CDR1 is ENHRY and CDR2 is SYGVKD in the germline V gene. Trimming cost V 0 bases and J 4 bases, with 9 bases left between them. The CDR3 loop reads CAISESQPIYGYTF. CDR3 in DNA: TGTGCCATCAGTGAGTCACAGCCAATCTATGGCTACACCTTC.

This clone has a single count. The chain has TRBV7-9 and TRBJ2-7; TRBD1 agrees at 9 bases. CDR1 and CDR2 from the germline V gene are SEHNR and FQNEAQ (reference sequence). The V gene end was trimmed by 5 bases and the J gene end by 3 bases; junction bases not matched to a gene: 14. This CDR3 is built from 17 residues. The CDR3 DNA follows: TGTGCCAGCAGCCATCCGGGACAGGGACGGAATTTCTACGAGCAGTACTTC. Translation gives CASSHPGQGRNFYEQYF. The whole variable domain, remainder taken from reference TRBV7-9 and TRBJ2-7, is DTGVSQNPRHKITKRGQNVTFRCDPISEHNRLYWYRQTLGQGPEFLTYFQNEAQLEKSRLLSDRFSAERPKGSFSTLEIQRTEQGDSAMYLCASSHPGQGRNFYEQYFGPGTRLTVT.

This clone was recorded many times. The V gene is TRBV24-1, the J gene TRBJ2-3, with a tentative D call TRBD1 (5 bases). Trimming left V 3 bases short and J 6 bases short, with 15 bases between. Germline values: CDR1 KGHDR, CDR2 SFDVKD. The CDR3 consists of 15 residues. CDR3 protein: CATSDVGAPEDTQYF. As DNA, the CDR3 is TGTGCCACCAGTGATGTAGGGGCCCCTGAGGATACGCAGTATTTT.

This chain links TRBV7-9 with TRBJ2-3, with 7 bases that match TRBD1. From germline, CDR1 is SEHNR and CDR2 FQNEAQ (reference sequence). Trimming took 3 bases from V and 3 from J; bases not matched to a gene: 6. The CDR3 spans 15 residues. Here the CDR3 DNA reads TGTGCCAGCAGCTTCACCGGGACAGTAACAGATACGCAGTATTTT. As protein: CASSFTGTVTDTQYF.

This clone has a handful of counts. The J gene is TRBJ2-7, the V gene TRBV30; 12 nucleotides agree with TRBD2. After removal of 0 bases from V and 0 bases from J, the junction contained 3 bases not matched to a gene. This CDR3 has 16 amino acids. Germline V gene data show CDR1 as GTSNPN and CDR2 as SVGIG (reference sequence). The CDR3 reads CAWSVQGLAGSYEQYF. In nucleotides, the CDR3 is TGTGCCTGGAGTGTACAGGGACTAGCGGGCTCCTACGAGCAGTACTTC.

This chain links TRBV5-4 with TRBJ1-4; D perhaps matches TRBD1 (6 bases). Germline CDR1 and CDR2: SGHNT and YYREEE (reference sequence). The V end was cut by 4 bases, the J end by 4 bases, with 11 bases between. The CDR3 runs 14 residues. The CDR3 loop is CASSLGGGNEKLFF. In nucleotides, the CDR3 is TGTGCCAGCAGCCTAGGGGGGGGTAATGAAAAACTGTTTTTT.

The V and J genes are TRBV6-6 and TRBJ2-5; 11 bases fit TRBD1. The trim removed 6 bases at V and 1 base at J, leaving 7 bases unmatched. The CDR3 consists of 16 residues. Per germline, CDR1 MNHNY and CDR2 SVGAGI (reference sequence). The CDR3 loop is CASRTWDRGVQETQYF. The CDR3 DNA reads TGTGCCAGCAGGACGTGGGACAGGGGGGTCCAAGAGACCCAGTACTTC.

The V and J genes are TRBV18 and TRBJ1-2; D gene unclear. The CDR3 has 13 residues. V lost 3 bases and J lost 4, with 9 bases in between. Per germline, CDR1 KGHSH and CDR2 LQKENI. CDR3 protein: CASSPSESYGYTF. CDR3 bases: TGTGCCAGCTCACCGAGCGAGAGCTATGGCTACACCTTC.

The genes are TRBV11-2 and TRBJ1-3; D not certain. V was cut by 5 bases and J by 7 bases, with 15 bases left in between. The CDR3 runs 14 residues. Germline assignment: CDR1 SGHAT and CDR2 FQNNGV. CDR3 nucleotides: TGTGCCAGCAGCCTCCCTCCCCCTTCGAACACCATATATTTT. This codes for CASSLPPPSNTIYF.

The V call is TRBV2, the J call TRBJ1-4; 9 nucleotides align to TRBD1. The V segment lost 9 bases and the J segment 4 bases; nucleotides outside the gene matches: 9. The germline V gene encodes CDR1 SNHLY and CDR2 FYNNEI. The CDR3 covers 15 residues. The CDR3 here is CASPYGTGNNEKLFF. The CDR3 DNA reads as TGTGCCAGTCCATACGGGACAGGGAATAATGAAAAACTGTTTTTT. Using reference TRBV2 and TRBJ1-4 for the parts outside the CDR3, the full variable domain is EPEVTQTPSHQVTQMGQEVILRCVPISNHLYFYWYRQILGQKVEFLVSFYNNEISEKSEIFDDQFSVERPDGSNFTLKIRSTKLEDSAMYFCASPYGTGNNEKLFFGSGTQLSVL.

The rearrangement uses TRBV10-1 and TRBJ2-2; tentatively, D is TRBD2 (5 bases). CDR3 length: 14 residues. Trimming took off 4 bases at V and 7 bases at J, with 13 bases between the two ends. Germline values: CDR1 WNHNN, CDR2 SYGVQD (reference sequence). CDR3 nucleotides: TGCGCCAGCAGTGTCAAACGGGGTTTCGGGGAGCTGTTTTTT. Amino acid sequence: CASSVKRGFGELFF.

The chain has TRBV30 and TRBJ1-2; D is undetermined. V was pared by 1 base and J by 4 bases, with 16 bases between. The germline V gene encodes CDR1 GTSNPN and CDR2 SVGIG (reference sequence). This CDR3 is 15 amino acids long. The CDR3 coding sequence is TGTGCCTGGAGTGGGCAGCGTCGACGCTCCTATGGCTACACCTTC. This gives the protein CAWSGQRRRSYGYTF.

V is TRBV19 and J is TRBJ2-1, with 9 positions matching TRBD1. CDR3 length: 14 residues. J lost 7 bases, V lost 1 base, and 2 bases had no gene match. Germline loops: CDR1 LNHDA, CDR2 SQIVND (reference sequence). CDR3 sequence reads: CASSIGTGENEQFF. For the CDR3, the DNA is TGTGCCAGTAGTATAGGGACAGGGGAAAATGAGCAGTTCTTC. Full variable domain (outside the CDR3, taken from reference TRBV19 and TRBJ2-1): DGGITQSPKYLFRKEGQNVTLSCEQNLNHDAMYWYRQDPGQGLRLIYYSQIVNDFQKGDIAEGYSVSREKKESFPLTVTSAQKNPTAFYLCASSIGTGENEQFFGPGTRLTVL.

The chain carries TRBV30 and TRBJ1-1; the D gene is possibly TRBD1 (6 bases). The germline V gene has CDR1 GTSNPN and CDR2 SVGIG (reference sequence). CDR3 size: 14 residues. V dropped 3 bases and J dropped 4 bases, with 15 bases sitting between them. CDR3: CAWSGYRVATEAFF. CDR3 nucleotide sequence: TGTGCCTGGAGCGGCTACAGGGTGGCCACTGAAGCTTTCTTT.

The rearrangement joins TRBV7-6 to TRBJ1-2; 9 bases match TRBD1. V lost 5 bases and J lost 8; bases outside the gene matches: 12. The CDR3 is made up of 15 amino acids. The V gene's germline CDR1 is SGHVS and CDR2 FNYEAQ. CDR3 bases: TGTGCCAGCAGCCCTAGGGGGACAGGGCCGAAAGGCTACACCTTC. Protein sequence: CASSPRGTGPKGYTF. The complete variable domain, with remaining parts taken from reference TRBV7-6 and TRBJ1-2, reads GAGVSQSPRYKVTKRGQDVALRCDPISGHVSLYWYRQALGQGPEFLTYFNYEAQQDKSGLPNDRFSAERPEGSISTLTIQRTEQRDSAMYRCASSPRGTGPKGYTFGSGTRLTVV.

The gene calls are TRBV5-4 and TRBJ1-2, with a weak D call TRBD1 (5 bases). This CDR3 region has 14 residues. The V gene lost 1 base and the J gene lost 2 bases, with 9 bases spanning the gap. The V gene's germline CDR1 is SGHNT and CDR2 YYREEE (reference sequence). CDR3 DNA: TGTGCCAGCAGCTTGTCGGGGGGAAACTATGGCTACACCTTC. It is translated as CASSLSGGNYGYTF.

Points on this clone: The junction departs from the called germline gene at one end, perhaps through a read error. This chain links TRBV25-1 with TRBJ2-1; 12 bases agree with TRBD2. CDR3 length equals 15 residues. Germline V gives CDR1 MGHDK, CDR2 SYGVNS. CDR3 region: CASREPGLAGYPSVF. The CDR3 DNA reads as TGTGCCAGCAGGGAGCCGGGACTAGCGGGTTACCCCTCAGTCTTC. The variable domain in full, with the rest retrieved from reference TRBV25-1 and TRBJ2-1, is EADIYQTPRYLVIGTGKKITLECSQTMGHDKMYWYQQDPGMELHLIHYSYGVNSTEKGDLSSESTVSRIRTEHFPLTLESARPSHTSQYLCASREPGLAGYPSVFGPGTRLTVL.

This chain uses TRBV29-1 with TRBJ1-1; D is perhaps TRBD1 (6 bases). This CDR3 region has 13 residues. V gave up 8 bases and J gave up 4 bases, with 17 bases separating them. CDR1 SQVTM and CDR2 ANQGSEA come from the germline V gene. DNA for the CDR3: TGCAGCATAAACAGGGCCCAGACCACTGAAGCTTTCTTT. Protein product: CSINRAQTTEAFF.

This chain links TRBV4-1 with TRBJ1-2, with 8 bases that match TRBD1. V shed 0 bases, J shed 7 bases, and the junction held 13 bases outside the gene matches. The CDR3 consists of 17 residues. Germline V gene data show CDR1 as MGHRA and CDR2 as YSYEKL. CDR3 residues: CASSQEAAGQEISGYTF. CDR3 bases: TGCGCCAGCAGCCAAGAGGCTGCGGGACAGGAAATTTCTGGCTACACCTTC.

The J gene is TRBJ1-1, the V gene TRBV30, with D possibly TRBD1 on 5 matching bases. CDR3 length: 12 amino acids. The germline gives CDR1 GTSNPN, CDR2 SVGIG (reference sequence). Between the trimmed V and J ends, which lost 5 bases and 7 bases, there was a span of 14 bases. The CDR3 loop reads CAWETASGEAFF. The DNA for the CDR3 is TGTGCCTGGGAGACAGCTTCGGGTGAAGCTTTCTTT.

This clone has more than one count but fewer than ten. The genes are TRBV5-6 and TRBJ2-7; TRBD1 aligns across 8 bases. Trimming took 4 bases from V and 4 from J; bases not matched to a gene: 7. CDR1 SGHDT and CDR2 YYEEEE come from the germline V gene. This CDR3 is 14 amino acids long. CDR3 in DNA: TGTGCCAGCAGCGCTGCAGGGGGCGCGTACGAGCAGTACTTC. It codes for CASSAAGGAYEQYF.